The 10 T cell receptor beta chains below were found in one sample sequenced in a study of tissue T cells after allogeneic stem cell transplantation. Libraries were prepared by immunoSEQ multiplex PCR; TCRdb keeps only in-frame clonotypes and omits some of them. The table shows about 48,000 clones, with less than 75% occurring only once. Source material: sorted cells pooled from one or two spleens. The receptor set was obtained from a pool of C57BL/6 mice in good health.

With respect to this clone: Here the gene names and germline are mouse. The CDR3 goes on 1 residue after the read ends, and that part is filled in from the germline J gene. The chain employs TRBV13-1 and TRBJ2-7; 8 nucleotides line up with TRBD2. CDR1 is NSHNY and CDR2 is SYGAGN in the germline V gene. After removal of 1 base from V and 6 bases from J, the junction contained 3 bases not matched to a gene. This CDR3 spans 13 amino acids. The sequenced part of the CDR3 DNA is TGTGCCAGCAGTGATCCGGGGGGGCGTGAACAGTAC. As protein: CASSDPGGREQY. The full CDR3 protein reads CASSDPGGREQYF.

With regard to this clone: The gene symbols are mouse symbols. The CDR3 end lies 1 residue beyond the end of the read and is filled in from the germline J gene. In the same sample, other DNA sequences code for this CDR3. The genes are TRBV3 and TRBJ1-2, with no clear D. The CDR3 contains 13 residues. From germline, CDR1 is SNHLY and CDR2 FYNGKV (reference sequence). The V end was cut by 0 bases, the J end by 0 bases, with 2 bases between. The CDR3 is CASSLAANSDYTF. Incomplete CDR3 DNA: TGTGCCAGCAGCTTAGCTGCAAACTCCGACTACACC.

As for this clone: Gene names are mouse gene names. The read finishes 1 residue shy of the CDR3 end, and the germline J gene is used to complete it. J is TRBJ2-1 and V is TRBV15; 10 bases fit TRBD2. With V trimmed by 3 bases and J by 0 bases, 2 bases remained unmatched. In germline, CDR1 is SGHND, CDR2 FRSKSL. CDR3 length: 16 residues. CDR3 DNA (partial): TGTGCCAGCAGTTTGGGACTGGGGCTTAACTATGCTGAGCAGTTC. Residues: CASSLGLGLNYAEQF. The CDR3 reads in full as CASSLGLGLNYAEQFF.

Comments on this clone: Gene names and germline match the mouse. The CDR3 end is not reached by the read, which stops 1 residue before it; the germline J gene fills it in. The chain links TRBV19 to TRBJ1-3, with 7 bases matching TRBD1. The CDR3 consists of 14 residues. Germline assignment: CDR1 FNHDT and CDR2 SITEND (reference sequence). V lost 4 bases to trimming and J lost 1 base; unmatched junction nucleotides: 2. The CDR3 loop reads CASSPTGSGNTLYF. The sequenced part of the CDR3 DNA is TGTGCCAGCAGTCCGACAGGGTCTGGAAATACGCTCTAT.

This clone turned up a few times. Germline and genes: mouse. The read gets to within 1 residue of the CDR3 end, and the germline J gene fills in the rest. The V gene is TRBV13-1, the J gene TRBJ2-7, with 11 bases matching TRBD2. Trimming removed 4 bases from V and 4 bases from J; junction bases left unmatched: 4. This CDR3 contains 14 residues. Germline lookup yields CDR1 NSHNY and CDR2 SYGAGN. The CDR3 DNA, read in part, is TGTGCCAGCAGTTCTGACTGGGGGGGGTATGAACAGTAC. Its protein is CASSSDWGGYEQY. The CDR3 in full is CASSSDWGGYEQYF.

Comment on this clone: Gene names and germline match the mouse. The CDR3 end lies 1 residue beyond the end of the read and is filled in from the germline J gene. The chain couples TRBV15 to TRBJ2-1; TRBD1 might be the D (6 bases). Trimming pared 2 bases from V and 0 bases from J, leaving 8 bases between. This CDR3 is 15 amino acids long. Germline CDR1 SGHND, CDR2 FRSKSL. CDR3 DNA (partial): TGTGCCAGCAGTTTAAGGGACAATAACTATGCTGAGCAGTTC. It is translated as CASSLRDNNYAEQF. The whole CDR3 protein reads CASSLRDNNYAEQFF.

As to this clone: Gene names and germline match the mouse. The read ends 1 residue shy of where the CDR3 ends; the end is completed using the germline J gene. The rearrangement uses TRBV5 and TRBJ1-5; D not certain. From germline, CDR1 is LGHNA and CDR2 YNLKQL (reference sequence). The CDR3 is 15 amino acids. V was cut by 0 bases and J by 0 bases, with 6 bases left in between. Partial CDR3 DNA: TGTGCCAGCAGCCAAGATGGCATTAACAACCAGGCTCCGCTT. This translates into CASSQDGINNQAPL. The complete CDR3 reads CASSQDGINNQAPLF.

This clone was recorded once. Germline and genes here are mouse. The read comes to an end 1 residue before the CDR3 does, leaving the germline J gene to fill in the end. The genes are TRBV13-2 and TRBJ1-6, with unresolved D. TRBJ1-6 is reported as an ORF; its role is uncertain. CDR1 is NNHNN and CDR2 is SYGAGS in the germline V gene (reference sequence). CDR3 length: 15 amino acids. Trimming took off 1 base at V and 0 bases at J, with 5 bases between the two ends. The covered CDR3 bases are TGTGCCAGCGGTGATTTGTCTTCCTATAATTCGCCCCTCTAC. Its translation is CASGDLSSYNSPLY. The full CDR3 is CASGDLSSYNSPLYF.

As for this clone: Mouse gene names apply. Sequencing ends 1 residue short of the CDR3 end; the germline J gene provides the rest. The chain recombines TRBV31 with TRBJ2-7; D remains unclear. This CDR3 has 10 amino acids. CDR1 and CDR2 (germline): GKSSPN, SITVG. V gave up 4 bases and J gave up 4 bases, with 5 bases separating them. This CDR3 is CAWTTYEQYF. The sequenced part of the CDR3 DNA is TGTGCCTGGACCACATATGAACAGTAC.

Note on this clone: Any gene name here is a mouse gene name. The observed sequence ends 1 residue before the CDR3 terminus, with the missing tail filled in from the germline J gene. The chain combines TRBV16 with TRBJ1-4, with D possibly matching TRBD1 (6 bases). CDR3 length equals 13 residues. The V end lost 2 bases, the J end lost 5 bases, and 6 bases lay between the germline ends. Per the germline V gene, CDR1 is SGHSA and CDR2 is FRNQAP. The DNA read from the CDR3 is TGTGCAAGCAGCTTACAGGGGAACGAAAGATTATTT. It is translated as CASSLQGNERLF. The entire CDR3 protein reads CASSLQGNERLFF.